This is a list of T cell receptor beta chains from one sample in a study of blood T cell repertoires in COVID-19. Sequenced by immunoSEQ multiplex PCR; TCRdb stores in-frame clones only, minus some. Among 200,000 to 300,000 clones, 75% to 90% were seen once, and the ten largest hold 2.5% to 3.5%. Specimen: PBMCs or T cells enriched from blood (not recorded which). These receptors originate from a woman between 40 and 55 years old with acute COVID-19. Each CDR3 is given with its conserved first and last residue. D genes are given only for firm matches. Clone size is not always given. Where it is, it says once, few, many or a class for expanded clones.

d_call,v_call,j_call,clone_size,cdr3_length,cdr3_aa,cdr3_nt
.,TRBV5-1,TRBJ2-2,.,16,CASSPATTAGTGELFF,TGCGCCAGCAGCCCCGCGACAACCGCGGGGACCGGGGAGCTGTTTTTT
.,TRBV11-1,TRBJ2-2,.,14,CASSPAGFTGELFF,TGTGCCAGCAGCCCCGCGGGGTTCACCGGGGAGCTGTTTTTT
.,TRBV7-9,TRBJ2-7,.,12,CASSLAGDEQYF,TGTGCCAGCAGCTTAGCGGGAGACGAGCAGTACTTC
.,TRBV7-9,TRBJ1-4,.,11,CASSLNEKLFF,TGTGCCAGCAGCCTGAATGAAAAACTGTTTTTT
.,TRBV14,TRBJ2-1,.,12,CASSRDWGEQFF,TGTGCCAGCAGCCGGGACTGGGGTGAGCAGTTCTTC
TRBD2,TRBV5-1,TRBJ2-1,.,18,CASSRSGLAGGLHNEQFF,TGCGCCAGCAGCCGCTCGGGACTAGCGGGAGGGCTGCACAATGAGCAGTTCTTC
.,TRBV25-1,TRBJ2-5,.,15,CASSGTKRLQETQYF,TGTGCCAGCAGTGGAACCAAGAGATTACAAGAGACCCAGTACTTC
.,TRBV5-8,TRBJ1-5,.,17,CASSSIRRSLSNQPQHF,TGTGCCAGCAGCTCCATAAGGCGGTCTTTAAGCAATCAGCCCCAGCATTTT
.,TRBV9,TRBJ2-7,few,15,CASSVGDFSSYEQYF,TGTGCCAGCAGCGTAGGCGATTTTAGCTCCTACGAGCAGTACTTC
.,TRBV20-1,TRBJ2-1,.,12,CSASRTDNEQFF,TGCAGTGCTAGTCGGACTGACAATGAGCAGTTCTTC
.,TRBV30,TRBJ2-2,.,13,CAWKSGDGGELFF,TGTGCCTGGAAATCGGGGGACGGAGGGGAGCTGTTTTTT
.,TRBV16,TRBJ2-7,.,19,CASSQSPHSPESMSYEQYF,TGTGCCAGCAGCCAATCGCCACACAGTCCTGAATCGATGTCCTACGAGCAGTACTTC
.,TRBV9,TRBJ2-3,once,13,CASSVQGPDTQYF,TGTGCCAGCAGCGTACAGGGTCCAGATACGCAGTATTTT
TRBD2,TRBV15,TRBJ2-1,once,16,CATSRELAGGVGEQFF,TGTGCCACCAGCAGAGAACTAGCGGGAGGCGTTGGGGAGCAGTTCTTC
TRBD2,TRBV7-2,TRBJ2-7,once,16,CASSLHSGTISYEQYF,TGTGCCAGCAGCTTACATAGCGGGACGATCTCCTACGAGCAGTACTTC
TRBD1,TRBV4-1,TRBJ1-2,.,15,CASSPPQGPGYGYTF,TGCGCCAGCAGCCCCCCACAGGGGCCAGGGTATGGCTACACCTTC
.,TRBV7-9,TRBJ2-3,.,14,CASSSRTLTDTQYF,TGTGCCAGCAGCTCTCGGACACTCACAGATACGCAGTATTTT
TRBD2,TRBV18,TRBJ2-5,.,15,CASSPEGLAQETQYF,TGTGCCAGCTCACCAGAAGGACTAGCTCAAGAGACCCAGTACTTC
TRBD1,TRBV6-5,TRBJ1-1,.,14,CASSLDRDYTEAFF,TGTGCCAGCAGCCTCGACAGGGACTACACTGAAGCTTTCTTT
TRBD2,TRBV5-4,TRBJ2-5,.,14,CASSFGGAVETQYF,TGTGCCAGCAGCTTCGGGGGGGCCGTGGAGACCCAGTACTTC
.,TRBV11-3,TRBJ1-3,.,14,CASSLISSGNTIYF,TGTGCCAGCAGCTTAATATCCTCTGGAAACACCATATATTTT
.,TRBV9,TRBJ1-1,.,17,CASSDTGLSGFYTEAFF,TGTGCCAGCAGCGATACAGGGTTGTCGGGGTTTTACACTGAAGCTTTCTTT
.,TRBV7-2,TRBJ2-3,.,17,CASSPQPPLVGTDTQYF,TGTGCCAGCAGCCCACAACCCCCTCTAGTAGGCACAGATACGCAGTATTTT
.,TRBV19,TRBJ2-5,.,13,CASHWGREETQYF,TGTGCCAGTCACTGGGGGCGAGAAGAGACCCAGTACTTC
TRBD2,TRBV6-5,TRBJ2-3,.,15,CASSRLAGGADTQYF,TGTGCCAGCAGCCGACTAGCGGGAGGTGCAGATACGCAGTATTTT
TRBD2,TRBV7-2,TRBJ2-7,once,19,CASSLFGFQAGGPPFEQYF,TGTGCCAGCAGCTTATTTGGTTTTCAGGCGGGAGGACCCCCCTTCGAGCAGTACTTC
.,TRBV11-3,TRBJ2-1,.,14,CASSSEEGGNEQFF,TGTGCCAGCAGCTCCGAGGAGGGCGGGAATGAGCAGTTCTTC
TRBD1,TRBV6-1,TRBJ1-5,.,13,CASSEIRGEPQHF,TGTGCCAGCAGTGAAATCAGGGGGGAGCCCCAGCATTTT
.,TRBV5-6,TRBJ1-2,.,13,CASSLQGGGGYTF,TGTGCCAGCAGCTTACAGGGTGGAGGTGGCTACACCTTC
TRBD1,TRBV6-5,TRBJ2-1,.,14,CASSYRYRGNEQFF,TGTGCCAGCAGTTACCGATACAGGGGCAATGAGCAGTTCTTC
TRBD1,TRBV7-6,TRBJ1-3,.,17,CASSIDRGGSSGNTIYF,TGTGCCAGCAGCATAGACAGGGGTGGGAGCTCTGGAAACACCATATATTTT
TRBD1,TRBV2,TRBJ2-1,.,14,CASSGQGLGNEQFF,TGTGCCAGCAGTGGACAGGGTCTAGGCAATGAGCAGTTCTTC
.,TRBV3-1/TRBV3-2,TRBJ2-1,once,16,CASSQGAFGSYNEQFF,TGTGCCAGCAGCCAAGGGGCGTTTGGCTCCTACAATGAGCAGTTCTTC
.,TRBV5-1,TRBJ1-1,.,14,CASSLLQGNTEAFF,TGCGCCAGCAGCTTGTTGCAGGGGAACACTGAAGCTTTCTTT
TRBD2,TRBV25-1,TRBJ2-5,.,17,CASSLAGGHAPQETQYF,TGTGCCAGCAGTTTAGCGGGAGGCCATGCTCCCCAAGAGACCCAGTACTTC
TRBD1,TRBV5-1,TRBJ2-1,.,14,CASSPGQGEDEQFF,TGCGCCAGCAGCCCGGGACAGGGGGAGGATGAGCAGTTCTTC
TRBD1,TRBV3-1/TRBV3-2,TRBJ2-5,few,16,CASSQNPGGAGETQYF,TGTGCCAGCAGCCAAAACCCAGGGGGCGCCGGGGAGACCCAGTACTTC
.,TRBV7-2,TRBJ2-2,.,15,CASSLMAQGTGELFF,TGTGCCAGCAGCTTAATGGCCCAGGGGACCGGGGAGCTGTTTTTT
.,TRBV30,TRBJ2-5,once,12,CAWSGRQETQYF,TGTGCCTGGAGTGGCAGACAAGAGACCCAGTACTTC
.,TRBV7-6,TRBJ1-1,.,16,CASSLFTQGSSTEAFF,TGTGCCAGCAGCTTATTTACGCAGGGCAGTAGCACTGAAGCTTTCTTT
.,TRBV5-1,TRBJ2-7,.,12,CASSYSSYEQYF,TGCGCCAGCAGTTACAGCTCCTACGAGCAGTACTTC
.,TRBV7-2,TRBJ2-7,.,18,CASSFYGTGAASGNAQYF,TGTGCCAGCAGCTTTTACGGGACAGGGGCGGCTAGCGGGAACGCGCAGTACTTC
.,TRBV7-2,TRBJ1-2,few,13,CASSIRGYYGYTF,TGTGCCAGCAGCATCCGGGGGTACTATGGCTACACCTTC
.,TRBV5-1,TRBJ2-7,many,14,CASSLGGGGSEQYF,TGCGCCAGCAGCTTGGGTGGAGGGGGCAGCGAGCAGTACTTC
.,TRBV10-2,TRBJ1-3,.,16,CASSESVGGSGNTIYF,TGCGCCAGCAGTGAGTCGGTAGGAGGCTCTGGAAACACCATATATTTT